This paragraph reports one TCR beta chain. The antigen remains undetermined. These data come from a study of T-cell reconstitution after alpha-beta-depleted transplantation in children. Study findings and constraints: After one year, T-cell counts and TCRbeta diversity mostly came from new T cells. Surviving recipient T cells and thymic progenitors produced the high day-60 TCRbeta diversity seen in some patients. It was reported that alpha-beta T cells came from several hundred expanded graft clones (about two months after transplant).

Trimming left V 4 bases short and J 0 bases short, with 10 bases between. This CDR3 comprises 14 residues. CDR1 and CDR2 (germline): WSHSY, SAAADI. TCRbeta library preparation incorporated unique molecular identifiers. MiXCR was run by TCRdb on the PCR reads, yielding one entry per CDR3 protein. The top ten clones hold about 4.6% of a sample with roughly 790,000 distinct CDR3 sequences, 16% of them seen once. The rearrangement joins TRBV10-2 to TRBJ2-7; possible D gene TRBD1, 5 bases. This material consisted of PBMCs, mostly from graft donor cells, taken 360 days after TCRalphabeta/CD19-depleted stem cell transplant. The TCR comes from a male patient aged 10 to 17 who had a stem cell transplant for acute lymphoblastic leukemia, so the T cells may come from the graft donor. DNA of the CDR3: TGCGCCAGCAGTGCCAGGGCCCCCTCCTACGAGCAGTACTTC. Residues: CASSARAPSYEQYF.